The 25 T cell receptor beta chains listed next were all sequenced from one sample in a study of tumor and adjacent non-tumor tissue in lung cancer. The template was RNA from unsorted bulk tissue. Three rounds of nested PCR, following a modified ARM-PCR protocol, produced the TCRbeta library. One entry per CDR3 protein, called by TCRdb with MiXCR from the multiplex PCR reads. Of more than 85,000 distinct CDR3 sequences listed, around 75% were seen once; the top ten hold roughly 35%. Material for sequencing was lung tumor tissue. The receptors shown here come from a woman in her sixties with non-small cell lung cancer.

The chain carries TRBV28 and TRBJ2-1; the D gene is possibly TRBD1 (6 bases). This CDR3 is built from 13 residues. Trimming took 3 bases from V and 7 from J, leaving 10 bases between them. Germline loops: CDR1 MDHEN, CDR2 SYDVKM. DNA for the CDR3: TGTGCCAGCAGTTTGGGAACAGGGAATGAGCAGTTCTTC. Amino acids: CASSLGTGNEQFF.

With regard to this clonotype: A much more abundant neighbour one base away suggests this may be a read error. J is TRBJ2-2 and V is TRBV4-2; perhaps TRBD2 as D (6 bases). The V gene's germline CDR1 is LGHNA and CDR2 YNFKEQ. The CDR3 is 16 residues long. The CDR3 loop is CASSPFGGVQTGGLFF. The CDR3 region has the DNA TGTGCCAGCAGCCCGTTCGGAGGGGTCCAGACCGGGGGGCTGTTTTTT.

A remark on this clonotype: Because it lacks the conserved phenylalanine or tryptophan at the end, this CDR3 is likely a read error. This chain connects TRBV5-1 to TRBJ2-1; D is perhaps TRBD2 (7 bases). CDR1 and CDR2 from the germline V gene are SGHRS and YFSETQ. Trimming took 1 base from V and 7 from J, leaving 12 bases between them. This CDR3 has 14 residues. CDR3 region: CASSLWAGANEQFS. The CDR3 bases are TGCGCCAGCAGCTTGTGGGCGGGGGCGAATGAGCAGTTCTCC.

This clonotype was counted between two and nine times. The rearrangement uses TRBV6-6 and TRBJ1-2, with 7 bases lining up with TRBD1. The CDR3 runs 12 residues. Germline CDR1 and CDR2: MNHNY and SVGAGI (reference sequence). V shed 8 bases, J shed 5 bases, and the junction held 5 bases outside the gene matches. In DNA, the CDR3 is TGTGCCAGCGGCGGGACAGAGTATGGCTACACCTTC. Its translation is CASGGTEYGYTF.

Turning to this clonotype: The junction shows a germline mismatch at one end, possibly a read error. The chain carries TRBV20-1 and TRBJ2-3; D gene ambiguous. Germline CDR1 reads DFQATT; CDR2 reads SNEGSKA (reference sequence). CDR3 size: 15 residues. The CDR3 spells CSARMDSLSTDTQYF. CDR3 in DNA: TGCAGTGCTAGGATGGATAGCCTATCCACAGATACACAGTATTTT.

This clonotype has only a few counts. The chain uses TRBV24-1 and TRBJ2-1; TRBD1 aligns across 8 bases. Germline loops: CDR1 KGHDR, CDR2 SFDVKD. Trimming at V came to 2 bases and at J to 7 bases, leaving 12 bases not matched to a gene. The CDR3 spans 17 residues. The DNA for the CDR3 is TGTGCCACCAGTGATTCGGGGGAGCAGGGGGCGCGTAATGAGCAGTTCTTC. The encoded protein is CATSDSGEQGARNEQFF.

The chain recombines TRBV5-1 with TRBJ2-3, with D perhaps TRBD2 (5 bases). From germline, CDR1 is SGHRS and CDR2 YFSETQ. Trimming removed 2 bases at V and 2 bases at J, with 15 bases between. The CDR3 spans 16 residues. The CDR3 loop reads CASSFGMVGVTDTQYF. The CDR3 nucleotides are TGCGCCAGCAGCTTTGGGATGGTGGGAGTCACAGATACGCAGTATTTT.

The chain recombines TRBV30 with TRBJ2-1; 8 positions agree with TRBD1. V dropped 5 bases and J dropped 13; count of bases not matched to a gene: 16. The CDR3 totals 14 residues. Germline V gene lookup returns CDR1 GTSNPN and CDR2 SVGIG (reference sequence). CDR3 sequence (DNA): TGTGCCTGGGGATCCTGGACAGGGTACAGTGAACAGTTCTTC. It yields the protein CAWGSWTGYSEQFF.

Concerning this clonotype itself: A clone one base away is much larger, so this may be a read error. The genes are TRBV7-9 and TRBJ2-3, with 11 bases that match TRBD1. The germline gives CDR1 SEHNR, CDR2 FQNEAQ (reference sequence). CDR3 length: 15 amino acids. The CDR3 spells CASSLRTGGPDTQFF. The CDR3 region has the DNA TGTGCCAGCAGCTTGAGGACAGGGGGCCCAGATACGCAGTTTTTT.

On this clonotype: It may be a read error: a sequence one base away is much more abundant. The conserved phenylalanine or tryptophan normally closing the CDR3 is absent here, so this likely arose from a read error. The chain combines TRBV10-3 with TRBJ1-1; 9 nucleotides match TRBD1. The CDR3 runs to 17 residues. The germline CDR1 and CDR2 sequences are ENHRY and SYGVKD. With V trimmed by 2 bases and J by 1 base, 8 bases remained unmatched. As DNA, the CDR3 is TGTGCCATCAGTGAGCCTAACAGGGGGCTTCCGAACACTGAAGCTTTCTTA. Protein: CAISEPNRGLPNTEAFL.

As for this clonotype: One base away lies a much larger clone, so this may be a sequencing read error. The V gene is TRBV29-1, the J gene TRBJ2-1; no firm D call. Per the germline V gene, CDR1 is SQVTM and CDR2 is ANQGSEA. This CDR3 is built from 11 residues. V gave up 4 bases and J gave up 14 bases, with 15 bases separating them. CDR3: CSVVVTGQKFF. CDR3 bases: TGCAGCGTTGTCGTTACGGGTCAAAAGTTCTTC.

This clonotype appeared once. This may stem from a read error, because a much larger clone lies one nucleotide away. The chain carries TRBV6-1 and TRBJ2-7; a possible D gene is TRBD2 (5 bases). There are 11 residues in the CDR3. The germline V and J ends were trimmed by 9 bases and 8 bases, with 14 bases remaining between them. CDR1 is MNHNS, CDR2 SASEGT, per germline. The chain's CDR3 is CASRGLGKQYF. DNA for the CDR3: TGTGCCAGTAGAGGGTTGGGGAAGCAGTACTTC.

In the case of this clonotype: The junction and the germline gene differ at one end; a read error may be behind it. CDR3 sequence reads: CSAGGTGRPSNQSQHF. Written as DNA, the CDR3 is TGCAGTGCGGGTGGGACAGGCCGGCCAAGCAATCAGTCCCAGCATTTT. This chain joins TRBV20-1 and TRBJ1-5, with TRBD1 matching 8 bases. Germline V CDR1 and CDR2: DFQATT, SNEGSKA (reference sequence). The CDR3 spans 16 residues.

The chain uses TRBV11-2 and TRBJ1-5, with a possible D match to TRBD1 (5 bases). With 5 bases removed from V and 6 bases from J, the gap between germline ends came to 20 bases. CDR1 is SGHAT, CDR2 FQNNGV, per germline. This CDR3 contains 16 residues. This CDR3 is CASSPLPQRGGQPQHF. CDR3 sequence (DNA): TGTGCCAGCAGCCCCCTTCCACAAAGGGGCGGTCAGCCCCAGCATTTT.

Points on this clonotype: In this CDR3 the conserved last residue, phenylalanine or tryptophan, is missing, so a read error is likely. The chain combines TRBV11-3 with TRBJ1-1; no clear D. V lost 5 bases and J lost 0, with 7 bases in between. This CDR3 is 13 amino acids long. The germline CDR1 and CDR2 sequences are SGHNT and YENEEA. As DNA, the CDR3 is TGTGCCAGCAGCCCCAAGGTGAACACTGAAGCTTTCTCT. Protein sequence: CASSPKVNTEAFS.

This clonotype turned up a few times. A much larger clone lies a single base off, so this may be a read error. V usage is TRBV20-1 and J usage is TRBJ2-7, with 8 bases identical to TRBD1. The CDR3 is 11 amino acids. The germline V gene encodes CDR1 DFQATT and CDR2 SNEGSKA (reference sequence). Trimming took 6 bases from V and 7 from J; bases not matched to a gene: 5. The DNA of the CDR3 is TGCAGTGCCCCAAGACAGGGGGAGCAGTACTTC. This sequence encodes CSAPRQGEQYF.

Note on this clonotype: A clone one base away is much larger, so this may be a read error. V gene TRBV4-2 combines with J gene TRBJ1-1, with 8 bases lining up with TRBD1. From germline, CDR1 is LGHNA and CDR2 YNFKEQ. This CDR3 comprises 20 residues. Here the CDR3 DNA reads TGTGCCAGCAGCCAAGAGGGGACAGGAGGTCGGGGTCAGGGGAACACTGAATCTTTCTTT. Its protein is CASSQEGTGGRGQGNTESFF.

This clonotype has just a few counts. V and J are TRBV11-2 and TRBJ2-7; a weak D match, TRBD1 (5 bases). The CDR3 consists of 12 residues. V lost 5 bases and J 9 bases, leaving 14 bases between the germline ends. CDR1 is SGHAT, CDR2 FQNNGV, per germline. This chain's CDR3 is CASSHGEQVQYF. The CDR3 region has the DNA TGTGCCAGCAGCCATGGGGAACAGGTGCAGTACTTC.

This clonotype came up many times. The chain uses TRBV10-3 and TRBJ1-1, with D maybe TRBD1 (6 bases). V was cut by 7 bases and J by 2 bases, with 14 bases left in between. Germline CDR1 and CDR2: ENHRY and SYGVKD. The CDR3 has 14 residues. Here the CDR3 DNA reads TGTGCCATCAACACCGGGACATACAACACTGAAGCTTTCTTT. This codes for CAINTGTYNTEAFF.

About this clonotype itself: It may be a read error: a sequence one base away is much more abundant. The V gene is TRBV4-1, the J gene TRBJ2-5; D gene unclear. The CDR3 contains 15 residues. Germline CDR1 and CDR2: MGHRA and YSYEKL. Trimming cost V 1 base and J 10 bases, with 19 bases left between them. The CDR3 protein is CASSQGPALTGDQYF. CDR3 bases: TGCGCCAGCAGCCAAGGCCCCGCTTTGACCGGTGACCAGTACTTC.

The chain has TRBV20-1 and TRBJ1-1, with TRBD1 matching over 9 bases. The CDR3 is 13 residues long. CDR1 DFQATT and CDR2 SNEGSKA come from the germline V gene (reference sequence). CDR3 amino acids: CSSKTGGGTEAFF. In nucleotides, the CDR3 is TGCAGCTCTAAGACAGGGGGTGGAACTGAAGCTTTCTTT.

For this clonotype: At one end the junction does not follow the germline gene, possibly because of a read error. This chain uses TRBV11-3 with TRBJ2-3; D may be TRBD2 (6 bases). This CDR3 comprises 15 residues. Per the germline V gene, CDR1 is SGHNT and CDR2 is YENEEA. The CDR3: CASSPIGQGGHTQYF. The CDR3 DNA reads TGTGCCAGCAGCCCCATCGGGCAGGGAGGTCATACGCAATATTTT.

Of note for this clonotype: This may arise from a read error, as a much more abundant clone is one base away. V is TRBV28 and J is TRBJ1-2, with D perhaps matching TRBD1 (6 bases). This CDR3 region has 13 residues. CDR1 and CDR2 (germline): MDHEN, SYDVKM. V was trimmed by 8 bases and J by 5 bases, leaving 15 bases between them. The CDR3 loop reads CASLRPGEYGYTF. The CDR3 DNA follows: TGTGCCAGCCTTCGGCCAGGGGAGTATGGCTACACCTTC.

With regard to this clonotype: A read error may explain this, as a much larger clone is one base away. The genes are TRBV4-3 and TRBJ2-1; 9 positions agree with TRBD2. The CDR3 has 15 residues. Germline trimming cut 4 bases from V and 8 bases from J; bases unmatched to any gene: 9. CDR1 and CDR2 (germline): LGHNA, YSLEER. CDR3 nucleotide sequence: TGCGCCAGCAGCCTAGCGGGAGAGCCGGAGTATGAGCAGTTCTTC. This translates into CASSLAGEPEYEQFF.

V is TRBV6-2 or TRBV6-3 and J is TRBJ1-1; a weak D match, TRBD1 (6 bases). The CDR3 is 13 amino acids. CDR1 is MNHEY and CDR2 is SVGEGT in the germline V gene. The germline V and J ends were trimmed by 2 bases and 5 bases, with 9 bases remaining between them. CDR3 nucleotides: TGTGCCAGCAGTTACAGGGGGAGTACTGAAGCTTTCTTT. Translation gives CASSYRGSTEAFF.